A selection of T cell receptor beta chains follows, all from one sample in a study of T cell responses to AZD1222 COVID-19 vaccine. Produced via immunoSEQ multiplex PCR; TCRdb's table is partial and in-frame only. The data hold 99,000 or so clones, with 70% to 90% observed a single time. Sequenced material: peripheral blood, taken on day 0 of AZD1222 vaccination. Receptor source: an adult in good health. CDR3s include the opening cysteine and the closing phenylalanine or tryptophan. D genes are given only for firm matches.

CDR3 protein: CASSLGAGAFTDTQYF; V gene: TRBV11-3; D gene: TRBD2; J gene: TRBJ2-3
CDR3 protein: CASSIDPGQPQHF; V gene: TRBV19; D gene: NA; J gene: TRBJ1-5
CDR3 protein: CASSRTSGRNTGELFF; V gene: TRBV5-4; D gene: TRBD2; J gene: TRBJ2-2
CDR3 protein: CASSFRGPQAYEQYF; V gene: TRBV13; D gene: NA; J gene: TRBJ2-7
CDR3 protein: CASSPPGLDTGELFF; V gene: TRBV11-3; D gene: NA; J gene: TRBJ2-2
CDR3 protein: CSVEKEGYTF; V gene: TRBV29-1; D gene: NA; J gene: TRBJ1-2
CDR3 protein: CASSPQGDYGYTF; V gene: TRBV25-1; D gene: TRBD1; J gene: TRBJ1-2
CDR3 protein: CASAPRGPRGYGYTF; V gene: TRBV19; D gene: NA; J gene: TRBJ1-2
CDR3 protein: CASSQGEGKALTDTQYF; V gene: TRBV7-2; D gene: NA; J gene: TRBJ2-3
CDR3 protein: CASSAAGGISGYTF; V gene: TRBV7-9; D gene: TRBD1; J gene: TRBJ1-2
CDR3 protein: CASEKQGGDGYTF; V gene: TRBV6-5; D gene: TRBD1; J gene: TRBJ1-2
CDR3 protein: CASSPGQGNYYGYTF; V gene: TRBV7-9; D gene: NA; J gene: TRBJ1-2
CDR3 protein: CASSGTSGGPSYNEQFF; V gene: TRBV19; D gene: TRBD2; J gene: TRBJ2-1
CDR3 protein: CASSQDAGGYTYEQYF; V gene: TRBV4-3; D gene: TRBD1; J gene: TRBJ2-7
CDR3 protein: CASSHDRSYGYTF; V gene: TRBV7-3; D gene: NA; J gene: TRBJ1-2
CDR3 protein: CAWSVRSTVPDTQYF; V gene: TRBV30; D gene: NA; J gene: TRBJ2-3
CDR3 protein: CASSLNRGQGYTF; V gene: TRBV7-8; D gene: NA; J gene: TRBJ1-2
CDR3 protein: CASSTGTGVPEAFF; V gene: TRBV5-1; D gene: TRBD1; J gene: TRBJ1-1
CDR3 protein: CASSPTSPTGSNQPQHF; V gene: TRBV7-9; D gene: NA; J gene: TRBJ1-5
CDR3 protein: CSVNYYTF; V gene: TRBV29-1; D gene: NA; J gene: TRBJ1-2
CDR3 protein: CASSTGLAGEGTQYF; V gene: TRBV9; D gene: TRBD2; J gene: TRBJ2-3
CDR3 protein: CSVEGTTDLETQYF; V gene: TRBV29-1; D gene: NA; J gene: TRBJ2-5
CDR3 protein: CATSDGQGKNSPLHF; V gene: TRBV24-1; D gene: TRBD1; J gene: TRBJ1-6
CDR3 protein: CASSPRDRGGNTF; V gene: TRBV18; D gene: TRBD1; J gene: TRBJ1-2
CDR3 protein: CASSGTASGNTIYF; V gene: TRBV2; D gene: TRBD1; J gene: TRBJ1-3
CDR3 protein: CASSQVREKLFF; V gene: TRBV14; D gene: NA; J gene: TRBJ1-4
CDR3 protein: CASSLWRGSTDTQYF; V gene: TRBV27; D gene: TRBD2; J gene: TRBJ2-3
CDR3 protein: CASNPSAQHNSPLHF; V gene: TRBV9; D gene: NA; J gene: TRBJ1-6
CDR3 protein: CSGGQSQETQYF; V gene: TRBV29-1; D gene: NA; J gene: TRBJ2-5
CDR3 protein: CASSLTDGGNQPQHF; V gene: TRBV5-5; D gene: NA; J gene: TRBJ1-5
CDR3 protein: CASSSLAGVRTDTQYF; V gene: TRBV11-2; D gene: TRBD2; J gene: TRBJ2-3
CDR3 protein: CASSLFSRVNTGELFF; V gene: TRBV7-8; D gene: NA; J gene: TRBJ2-2
CDR3 protein: CSVEGQMNTEAFF; V gene: TRBV29-1; D gene: NA; J gene: TRBJ1-1
CDR3 protein: CASSAGGGTGELFF; V gene: TRBV11-3; D gene: TRBD2; J gene: TRBJ2-2
CDR3 protein: CASRGTGAKNTEAFF; V gene: TRBV5-1; D gene: TRBD1; J gene: TRBJ1-1
CDR3 protein: CASSPGTGWNTEAFF; V gene: TRBV25-1; D gene: TRBD1; J gene: TRBJ1-1
CDR3 protein: CASSSGGERRGYTF; V gene: TRBV5-4; D gene: NA; J gene: TRBJ1-2
CDR3 protein: CAIRDRQGSGLDLPEAFF; V gene: TRBV10-3; D gene: TRBD1; J gene: TRBJ1-1